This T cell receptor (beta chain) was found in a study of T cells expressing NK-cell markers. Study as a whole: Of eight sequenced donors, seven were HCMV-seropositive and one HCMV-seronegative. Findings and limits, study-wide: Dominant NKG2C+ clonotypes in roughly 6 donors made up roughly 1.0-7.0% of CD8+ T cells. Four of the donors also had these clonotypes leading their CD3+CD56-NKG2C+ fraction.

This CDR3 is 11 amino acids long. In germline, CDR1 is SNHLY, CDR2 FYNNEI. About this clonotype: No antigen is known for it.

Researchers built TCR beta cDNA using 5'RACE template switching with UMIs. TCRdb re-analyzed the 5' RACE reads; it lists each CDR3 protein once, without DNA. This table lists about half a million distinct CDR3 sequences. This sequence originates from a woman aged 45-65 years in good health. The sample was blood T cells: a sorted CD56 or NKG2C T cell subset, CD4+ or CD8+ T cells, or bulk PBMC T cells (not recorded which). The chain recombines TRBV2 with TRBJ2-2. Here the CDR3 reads CASILQGELFF.